These 16 T cell receptor beta chains share one sample of origin, sequenced in a study of blood T cells in healthy people across ages (dated by TCRdb to 2013 to 2016). The library was generated by 5' RACE. Instrument used: Illumina HiSeq 2500. A second roughly 6 to 12 cycle PCR used a sample-barcoded 5' primer and a J-beta primer mix. TCRdb trimmed public reads at Q25 via fastp, called clones via MiXCR and kept in-frame beta chains. CDR3 protein duplicates are merged, each entry listing the most common genes and DNA. The sample profile shows about 970,000 distinct CDR3 sequences; roughly 51% of them were found once. Of the sample, about a fifth falls within the top ten clones. The sample was blood. These receptors came from a woman aged 55 to 70 in good health.

In its sample, this clonotype was seen a few times. This sequence joins TRBV6-1 and TRBJ2-4, with unresolved D. TRBJ2-7 matches the DNA end more closely, so the J call is doubtful. The CDR3 extends over 11 amino acids. Germline CDR1 is MNHNS and CDR2 is SASEGT. The CDR3 DNA reads as TGTGCCAGCCAGGTCGTAGACGAGCAGTACTTC. It encodes CASQVVDEQYF.

Only a few counts were recorded for this clonotype. This chain links TRBV9 with TRBJ2-7, with D perhaps matching TRBD1 or TRBD2 (5 bases each). CDR3 length: 15 residues. Trimming removed 3 bases from V and 3 bases from J, with 16 bases in between. Germline assignment: CDR1 SGDLS and CDR2 YYNGEE. The DNA for the CDR3 is TGTGCCAGCAGCGCGTTCTCCGGGACGGACTACGAGCAGTACTTC. It codes for CASSAFSGTDYEQYF. Full variable domain (outside the CDR3, taken from reference TRBV9 and TRBJ2-7): DSGVTQTPKHLITATGQRVTLRCSPRSGDLSVYWYQQSLDQGLQFLIQYYNGEERAKGNILERFSAQQFPDLHSELNLSSLELGDSALYFCASSAFSGTDYEQYFGPGTRLTVT.

Comments on this clonotype: One end of the junction does not line up with germline, which may come from a read error. The chain uses TRBV5-1 and TRBJ2-5; TRBD2 matches at 13 bases. Germline CDR1 reads SGHRS; CDR2 reads YFSETQ. This CDR3 comprises 19 residues. This CDR3 is CVSSLGHSGLAGAGETQYF. The CDR3 bases are TGCGTCAGCAGCTTGGGCCATTCTGGACTAGCGGGAGCAGGAGAGACCCAGTACTTC.

This sequence joins TRBV7-2 and TRBJ1-1; 7 bases agree with TRBD1. CDR3 length: 15 residues. The V gene's germline CDR1 is SGHTA and CDR2 FQGNSA. V gave up 3 bases and J gave up 0 bases; unmatched junction bases: 4. CDR3 sequence: CASSFQGTVNTEAFF. The CDR3 region has the DNA TGTGCCAGCAGCTTTCAGGGGACAGTGAACACTGAAGCTTTCTTT. Full variable domain (rest looked up from reference TRBV7-2 and TRBJ1-1): GAGVSQSPSNKVTEKGKDVELRCDPISGHTALYWYRQSLGQGLEFLIYFQGNSAPDKSGLPSDRFSAERTGGSVSTLTIQRTQQEDSAVYLCASSFQGTVNTEAFFGQGTRLTVV.

This chain joins TRBV6-5 and TRBJ1-6; D gene ambiguous. Trimming took off 4 bases at V and 9 bases at J, with 16 bases between the two ends. The germline CDR1 and CDR2 sequences are MNHEY and SVGAGI. The CDR3 consists of 15 residues. The DNA for the CDR3 is TGTGCCAGCAGTTTCGAGACGACCGGATTTTCACCCCTCCACTTT. Its protein product is CASSFETTGFSPLHF.

Only a few counts were recorded for this clonotype. The chain employs TRBV29-1 and TRBJ2-1; D gene unclear. Germline V gene sequence: CDR1 SQVTM, CDR2 ANQGSEA. The CDR3 covers 12 residues. Trimming left V 6 bases short and J 6 bases short, with 12 bases between. The DNA of the CDR3 is TGCAGCGTGGCCGAACCCCTCAATGAGCAGTTCTTC. Its protein is CSVAEPLNEQFF.

This clonotype was picked up a small number of times. The chain joins TRBV6-5 to TRBJ2-4; 7 nucleotides match TRBD2. The germline V gene has CDR1 MNHEY and CDR2 SVGAGI. V lost 6 bases, J lost 6 bases, and 8 bases stayed unmatched. This CDR3 has 14 amino acids. CDR3 residues: CASRKAGLGNIQYF. DNA for the CDR3: TGTGCCAGCAGAAAAGCGGGATTGGGAAACATTCAGTACTTC.

The chain recombines TRBV5-1 with TRBJ2-7; D is perhaps TRBD2 (5 bases). Germline V gene data show CDR1 as SGHRS and CDR2 as YFSETQ. The ends were cut back, 2 bases at V and 2 bases at J, with 11 bases in the middle. CDR3 length: 14 residues. CDR3 nucleotide sequence: TGCGCCAGCAGCTTAGGGAGCAGAACCTACGAGCAGTACTTC. Translating it yields CASSLGSRTYEQYF.

This clonotype was detected only a few times. The rearrangement uses TRBV12-3 or TRBV12-4 and TRBJ2-5; D might be TRBD1 (6 bases). This CDR3 region has 12 residues. V gave up 6 bases and J gave up 5 bases, with 10 bases separating them. DNA of the CDR3: TGTGCCAGCAGCACGGACAGTGAGACCCAGTACTTC. Protein: CASSTDSETQYF.

The chain is built from TRBV18 and TRBJ2-1; either TRBD1 or TRBD2 may supply D (5 bases each). The CDR3 totals 14 residues. Germline V gene lookup returns CDR1 KGHSH and CDR2 LQKENI. V was shortened by 0 bases and J by 7 bases, with 10 bases between the two germline ends. The CDR3 region is CASSPPYRRNEQFF. In nucleotides, the CDR3 is TGTGCCAGCTCACCACCGTACAGGAGGAATGAGCAGTTCTTC.

The chain recombines TRBV2 with TRBJ2-5; 14 nucleotides align to TRBD2. Germline loops: CDR1 SNHLY, CDR2 FYNNEI. V dropped 5 bases and J dropped 11; count of bases not matched to a gene: 10. The CDR3 is 15 residues long. DNA for the CDR3: TGTGCCAGCAGTCCGACTAGCGGGAGGGCGGGAGAGCAGTACTTC. It specifies CASSPTSGRAGEQYF.

The chain carries TRBV3-1 and TRBJ2-5; 14 bases map to TRBD2. The CDR3 is 18 amino acids. V dropped 4 bases and J dropped 11; count of bases not matched to a gene: 18. Germline V gene data show CDR1 as LGHDT and CDR2 as YNNKEL (reference sequence). CDR3 region: CASSRAGTSGSIGNEQYF. The CDR3, as DNA: TGTGCCAGCAGCCGCGCCGGGACTAGCGGGAGTATAGGCAATGAGCAGTACTTC.

V usage is TRBV15 and J usage is TRBJ2-1; possibly TRBD2 for D (6 bases). The germline V and J ends were trimmed by 1 base and 12 bases, with 19 bases remaining between them. This CDR3 is built from 15 residues. The germline gives CDR1 LNHNV, CDR2 YYDKDF (reference sequence). CDR3 nucleotides: TGTGCCACCAGCAGAGCGGGGGTTTACGATAGTGGGCAGTTCTTC. Translated, it gives CATSRAGVYDSGQFF.

This clonotype has just a few counts. The chain combines TRBV7-2 with TRBJ2-7, with D perhaps matching TRBD1 or TRBD2 (6 bases each). Germline V gene data show CDR1 as SGHTA and CDR2 as FQGNSA. V gave up 1 base and J gave up 4 bases, with 14 bases separating them. The CDR3 has 15 residues. In nucleotides, the CDR3 is TGTGCCAGCAGCTTAGAGGGGGGCGCGGGGTACGAGCAGTACTTC. Translating gives CASSLEGGAGYEQYF.

The genes are TRBV2 and TRBJ1-4; D may be TRBD1 (5 bases). CDR3 size: 13 residues. The V end was cut by 9 bases, the J end by 7 bases, with 15 bases between. Germline CDR1 SNHLY, CDR2 FYNNEI. CDR3 nucleotide sequence: TGTGCCAGTAAAGCAGGGTACTCTGAAAAACTGTTTTTT. Its translation: CASKAGYSEKLFF.

This clonotype turned up a few times. The chain has TRBV7-8 and TRBJ2-7; 9 bases fit TRBD1. The CDR3 runs to 16 residues. Germline V CDR1 and CDR2: SGHVS, FQNEAQ. V trimming: 4 bases; J trimming: 6 bases; junction bases outside the gene matches: 13. The CDR3 coding sequence is TGTGCCAGCAGCTCGTACAGGGGGCGCCTAATGGGCGAGCAGTACTTC. Its translation: CASSSYRGRLMGEQYF.